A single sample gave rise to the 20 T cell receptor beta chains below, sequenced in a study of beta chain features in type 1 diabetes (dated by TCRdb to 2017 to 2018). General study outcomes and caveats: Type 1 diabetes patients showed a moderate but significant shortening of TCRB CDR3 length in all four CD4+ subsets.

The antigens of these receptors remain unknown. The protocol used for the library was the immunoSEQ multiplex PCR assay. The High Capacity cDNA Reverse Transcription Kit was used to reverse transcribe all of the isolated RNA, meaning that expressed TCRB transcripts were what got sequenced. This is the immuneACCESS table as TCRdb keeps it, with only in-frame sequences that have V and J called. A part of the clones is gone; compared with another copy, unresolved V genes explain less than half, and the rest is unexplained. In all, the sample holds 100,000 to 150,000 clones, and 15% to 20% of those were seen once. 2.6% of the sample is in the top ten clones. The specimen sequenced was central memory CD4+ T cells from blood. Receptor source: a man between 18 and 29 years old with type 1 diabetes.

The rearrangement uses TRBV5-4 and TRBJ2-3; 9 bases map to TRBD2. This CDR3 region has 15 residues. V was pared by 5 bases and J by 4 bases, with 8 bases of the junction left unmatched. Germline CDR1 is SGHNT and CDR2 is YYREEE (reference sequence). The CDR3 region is CASRILAGQADTQYF. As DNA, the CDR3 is TGTGCCAGCAGAATACTAGCGGGTCAGGCAGATACGCAGTATTTT.

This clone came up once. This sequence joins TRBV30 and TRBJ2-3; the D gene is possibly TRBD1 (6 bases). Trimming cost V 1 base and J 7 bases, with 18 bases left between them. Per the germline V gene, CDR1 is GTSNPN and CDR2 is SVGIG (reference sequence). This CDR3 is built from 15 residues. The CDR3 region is CAWSGGGPGRYTQYF. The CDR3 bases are TGTGCCTGGAGTGGAGGGGGTCCTGGCCGTTATACGCAGTATTTT.

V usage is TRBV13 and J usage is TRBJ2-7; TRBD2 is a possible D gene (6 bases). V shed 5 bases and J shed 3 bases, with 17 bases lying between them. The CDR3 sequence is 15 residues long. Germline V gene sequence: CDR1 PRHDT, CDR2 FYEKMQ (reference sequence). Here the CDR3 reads CASSRTPGVSYEQYF. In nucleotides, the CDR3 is TGTGCCAGCAGCAGAACGCCGGGAGTCAGCTACGAGCAGTACTTC.

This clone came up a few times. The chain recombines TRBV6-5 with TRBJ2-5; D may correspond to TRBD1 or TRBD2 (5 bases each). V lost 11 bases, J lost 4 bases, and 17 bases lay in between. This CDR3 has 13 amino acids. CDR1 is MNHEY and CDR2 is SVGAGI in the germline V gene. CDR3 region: CAGGRGPRETQYF. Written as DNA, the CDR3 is TGTGCCGGTGGAAGGGGACCGCGAGAGACCCAGTACTTC.

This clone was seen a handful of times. The CDR3 bases are TGTGCCAGCAGCCCCGGGACAGGGGATGAAAAACTGTTTTTT. Translated, it gives CASSPGTGDEKLFF. This rearrangement joins TRBV7-9 to TRBJ1-4; 10 bases match TRBD1. The CDR3 spans 14 residues. After removal of 5 bases from V and 6 bases from J, the junction contained 3 bases not matched to a gene. Germline V gene lookup returns CDR1 SEHNR and CDR2 FQNEAQ (reference sequence).

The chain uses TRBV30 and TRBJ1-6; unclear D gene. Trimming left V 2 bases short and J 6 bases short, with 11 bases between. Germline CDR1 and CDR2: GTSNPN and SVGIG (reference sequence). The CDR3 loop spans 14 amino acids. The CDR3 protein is CAWSLTVFNSPLHF. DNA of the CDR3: TGTGCCTGGAGTCTCACAGTTTTTAATTCACCCCTCCACTTT.

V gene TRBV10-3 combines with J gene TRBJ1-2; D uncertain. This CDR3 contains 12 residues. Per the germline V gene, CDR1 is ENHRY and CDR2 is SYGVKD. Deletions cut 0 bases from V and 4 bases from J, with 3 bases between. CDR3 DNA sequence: TGTGCCATCAGTGAGTCGGTCTATGGCTACACCTTC. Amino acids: CAISESVYGYTF.

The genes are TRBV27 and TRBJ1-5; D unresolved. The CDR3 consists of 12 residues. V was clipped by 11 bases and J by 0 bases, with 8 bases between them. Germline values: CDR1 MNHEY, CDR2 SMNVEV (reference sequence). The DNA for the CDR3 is TGTGCCGGACGGTATAGCAATCAGCCCCAGCATTTT. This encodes CAGRYSNQPQHF.

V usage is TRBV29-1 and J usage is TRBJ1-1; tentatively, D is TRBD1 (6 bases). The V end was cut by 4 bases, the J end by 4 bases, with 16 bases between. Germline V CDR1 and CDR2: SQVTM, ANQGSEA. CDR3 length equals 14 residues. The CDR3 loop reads CSVGIKQGPTEAFF. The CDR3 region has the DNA TGCAGCGTTGGGATAAAACAGGGTCCCACTGAAGCTTTCTTT.

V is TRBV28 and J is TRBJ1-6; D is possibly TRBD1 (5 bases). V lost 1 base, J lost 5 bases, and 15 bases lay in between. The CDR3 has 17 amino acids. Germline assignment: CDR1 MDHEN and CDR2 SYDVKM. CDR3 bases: TGTGCCAGCAGTTTATATGGGGGGGGAGATGATAATTCACCCCTCCACTTT. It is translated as CASSLYGGGDDNSPLHF.

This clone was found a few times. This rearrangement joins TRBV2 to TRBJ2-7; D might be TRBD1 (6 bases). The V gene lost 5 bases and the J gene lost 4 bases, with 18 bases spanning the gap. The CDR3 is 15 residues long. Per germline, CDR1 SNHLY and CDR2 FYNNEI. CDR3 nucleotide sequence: TGTGCCAGCAGTCGTACAGGGTTCACACGGTACGAGCAGTACTTC. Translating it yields CASSRTGFTRYEQYF. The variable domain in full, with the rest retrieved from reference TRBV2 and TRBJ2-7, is EPEVTQTPSHQVTQMGQEVILRCVPISNHLYFYWYRQILGQKVEFLVSFYNNEISEKSEIFDDQFSVERPDGSNFTLKIRSTKLEDSAMYFCASSRTGFTRYEQYFGPGTRLTVT.

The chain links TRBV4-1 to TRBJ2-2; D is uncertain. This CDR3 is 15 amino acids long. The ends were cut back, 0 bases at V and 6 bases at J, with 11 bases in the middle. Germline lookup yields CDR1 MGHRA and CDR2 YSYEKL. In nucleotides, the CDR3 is TGCGCCAGCAGCCAAGATCGATGGATTGCCGGGGAGCTGTTTTTT. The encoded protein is CASSQDRWIAGELFF.

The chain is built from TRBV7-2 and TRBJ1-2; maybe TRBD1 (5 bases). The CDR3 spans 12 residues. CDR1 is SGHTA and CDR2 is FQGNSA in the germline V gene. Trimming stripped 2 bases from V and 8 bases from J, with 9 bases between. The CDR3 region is CASSLLREGYTF. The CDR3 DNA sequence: TGTGCCAGCAGCTTACTCAGGGAAGGCTACACCTTC. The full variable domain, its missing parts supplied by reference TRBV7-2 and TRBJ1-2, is GAGVSQSPSNKVTEKGKDVELRCDPISGHTALYWYRQSLGQGLEFLIYFQGNSAPDKSGLPSDRFSAERTGGSVSTLTIQRTQQEDSAVYLCASSLLREGYTFGSGTRLTVV.

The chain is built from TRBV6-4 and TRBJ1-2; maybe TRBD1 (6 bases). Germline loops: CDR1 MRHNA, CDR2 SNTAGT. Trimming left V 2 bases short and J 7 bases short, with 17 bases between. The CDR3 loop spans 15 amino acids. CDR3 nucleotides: TGTGCCAGCAGTGACATCGGGACACCCGCTGGTGGCTACACCTTC. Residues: CASSDIGTPAGGYTF.

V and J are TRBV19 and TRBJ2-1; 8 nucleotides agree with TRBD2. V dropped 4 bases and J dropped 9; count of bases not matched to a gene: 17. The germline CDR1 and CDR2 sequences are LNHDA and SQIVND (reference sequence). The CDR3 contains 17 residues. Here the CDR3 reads CASSTREGLPRDGEQFF. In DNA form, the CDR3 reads TGTGCCAGTAGTACCCGGGAGGGACTACCGCGAGACGGTGAGCAGTTCTTC.

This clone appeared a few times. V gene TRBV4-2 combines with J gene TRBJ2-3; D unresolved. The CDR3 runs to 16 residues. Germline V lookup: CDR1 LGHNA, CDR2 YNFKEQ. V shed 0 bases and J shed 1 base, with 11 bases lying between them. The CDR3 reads CASSQDLTFGTDTQYF. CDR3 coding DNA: TGTGCCAGCAGCCAAGATCTTACTTTTGGCACAGATACGCAGTATTTT.

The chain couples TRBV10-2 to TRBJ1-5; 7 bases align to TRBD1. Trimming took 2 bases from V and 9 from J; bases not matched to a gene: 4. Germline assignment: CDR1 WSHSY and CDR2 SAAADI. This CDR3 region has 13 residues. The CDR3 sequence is CASSEMRDRPQHF. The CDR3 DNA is TGCGCCAGCAGTGAGATGCGGGACAGGCCCCAGCATTTT.

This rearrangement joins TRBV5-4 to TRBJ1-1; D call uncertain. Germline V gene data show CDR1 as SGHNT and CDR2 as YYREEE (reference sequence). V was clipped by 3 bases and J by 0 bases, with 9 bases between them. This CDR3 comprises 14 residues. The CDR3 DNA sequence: TGTGCCAGCAGCTCCTACAACATGAACACTGAAGCTTTCTTT. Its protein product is CASSSYNMNTEAFF.

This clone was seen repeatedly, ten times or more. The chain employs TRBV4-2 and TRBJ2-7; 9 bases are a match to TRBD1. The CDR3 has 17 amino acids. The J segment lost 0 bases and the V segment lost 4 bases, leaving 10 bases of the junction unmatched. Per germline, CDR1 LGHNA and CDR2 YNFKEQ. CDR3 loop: CASSLDATGGSSYEQYF. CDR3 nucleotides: TGTGCCAGCAGCCTTGACGCGACAGGGGGGAGCTCCTACGAGCAGTACTTC.

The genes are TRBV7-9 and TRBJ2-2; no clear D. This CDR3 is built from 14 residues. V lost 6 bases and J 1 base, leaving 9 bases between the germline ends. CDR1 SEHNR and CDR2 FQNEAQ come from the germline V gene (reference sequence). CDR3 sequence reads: CASRATGNTGELFF. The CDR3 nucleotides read TGTGCCAGCAGGGCAACCGGGAACACCGGGGAGCTGTTTTTT. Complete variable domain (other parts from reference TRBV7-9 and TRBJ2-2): DTGVSQNPRHKITKRGQNVTFRCDPISEHNRLYWYRQTLGQGPEFLTYFQNEAQLEKSRLLSDRFSAERPKGSFSTLEIQRTEQGDSAMYLCASRATGNTGELFFGEGSRLTVL.